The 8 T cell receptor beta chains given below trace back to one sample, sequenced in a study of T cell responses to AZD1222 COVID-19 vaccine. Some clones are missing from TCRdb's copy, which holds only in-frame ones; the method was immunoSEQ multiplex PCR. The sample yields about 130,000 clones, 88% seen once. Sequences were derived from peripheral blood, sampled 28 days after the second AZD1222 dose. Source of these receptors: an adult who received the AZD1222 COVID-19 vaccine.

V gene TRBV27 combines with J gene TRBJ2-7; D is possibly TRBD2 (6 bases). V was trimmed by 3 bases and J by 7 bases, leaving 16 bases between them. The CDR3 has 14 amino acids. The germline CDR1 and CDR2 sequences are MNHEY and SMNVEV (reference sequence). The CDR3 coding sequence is TGTGCCAGCAGTTTGGAGGGCGGGCCGGGGGAGCAGTACTTC. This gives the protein CASSLEGGPGEQYF.

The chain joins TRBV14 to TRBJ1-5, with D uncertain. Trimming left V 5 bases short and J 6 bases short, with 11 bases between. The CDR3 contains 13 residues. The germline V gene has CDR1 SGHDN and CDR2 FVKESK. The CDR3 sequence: CASSLRTGQPQHF. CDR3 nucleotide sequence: TGTGCCAGCAGCTTGAGGACCGGTCAGCCCCAGCATTTT.

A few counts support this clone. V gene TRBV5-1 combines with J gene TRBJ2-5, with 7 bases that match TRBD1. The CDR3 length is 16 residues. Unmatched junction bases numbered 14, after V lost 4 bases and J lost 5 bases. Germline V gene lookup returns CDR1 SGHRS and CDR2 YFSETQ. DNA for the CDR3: TGCGCCAGCAGCCCACCAACAGGGGCGGGTGACGAGACCCAGTACTTC. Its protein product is CASSPPTGAGDETQYF.

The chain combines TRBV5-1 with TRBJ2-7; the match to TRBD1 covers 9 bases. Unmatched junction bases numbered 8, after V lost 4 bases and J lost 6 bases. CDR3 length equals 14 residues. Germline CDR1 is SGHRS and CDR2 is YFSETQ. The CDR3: CASSLPTGGGEQYF. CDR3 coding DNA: TGCGCCAGCAGCCTACCAACAGGGGGCGGCGAGCAGTACTTC.

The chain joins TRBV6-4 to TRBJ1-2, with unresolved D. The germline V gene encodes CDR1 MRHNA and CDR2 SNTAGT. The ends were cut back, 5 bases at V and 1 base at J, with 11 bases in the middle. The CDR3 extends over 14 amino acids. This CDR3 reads CASSPGAYNYGYTF. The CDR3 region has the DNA TGTGCCAGCAGTCCCGGCGCTTATAACTATGGCTACACCTTC.

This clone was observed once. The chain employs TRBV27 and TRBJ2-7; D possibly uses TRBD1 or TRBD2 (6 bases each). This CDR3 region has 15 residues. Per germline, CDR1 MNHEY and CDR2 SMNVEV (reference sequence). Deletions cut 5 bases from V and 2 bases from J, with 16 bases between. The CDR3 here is CASSLQGGFAYEQYF. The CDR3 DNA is TGTGCCAGCAGTCTACAGGGAGGATTTGCCTACGAGCAGTACTTC.

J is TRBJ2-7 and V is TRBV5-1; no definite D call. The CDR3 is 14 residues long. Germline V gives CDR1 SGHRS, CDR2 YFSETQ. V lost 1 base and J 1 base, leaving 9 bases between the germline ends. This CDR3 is CASSLSGRSYEQYF. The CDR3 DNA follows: TGCGCCAGCAGCTTGTCAGGCAGATCCTACGAGCAGTACTTC.

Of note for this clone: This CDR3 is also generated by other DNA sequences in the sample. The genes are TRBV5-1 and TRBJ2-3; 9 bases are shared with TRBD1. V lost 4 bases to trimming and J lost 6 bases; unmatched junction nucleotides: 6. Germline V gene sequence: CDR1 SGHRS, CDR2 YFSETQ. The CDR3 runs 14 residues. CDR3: CASSPGQGLDTQYF. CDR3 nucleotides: TGCGCCAGCAGCCCCGGACAGGGGTTGGATACGCAGTATTTT.